The TCR beta chain described here comes from a study of T cells after yellow fever vaccination. The 5'RACE template-switching step produced TCR cDNA and added a universal primer site and UMIs. In TCRdb, the 5' RACE reads were re-called with MiXCR into one record per CDR3 protein. The sample has under 550,000 distinct CDR3 sequences, about a fifth seen once. The CDR3 runs to 11 residues. V was shortened by 7 bases and J by 2 bases, with 4 bases between the two germline ends. Germline loops: CDR1 ENHRY, CDR2 SYGVKD. The sequenced sample was PBMCs, obtained about 21 days after the first yellow fever vaccination. The rearrangement uses TRBV10-3 and TRBJ2-3; D remains unclear. The sequence derives from a man aged 18 to 30 who received the YFV17D yellow fever vaccine. Here the CDR3 reads CAITNTDTQYF. The DNA for the CDR3 is TGTGCCATCACTAACACAGATACGCAGTATTTT.